Listed below are T cell receptor beta chains from one sample, sequenced in a study of cytomegalovirus exposure and HLA in healthy donors. Assay used: immunoSEQ multiplex PCR; TCRdb lists only in-frame clones, some missing. The data hold more than 140,000 clones, with roughly nine tenths observed a single time. The sequenced sample consisted of PBMCs. The source is a woman younger than 30 in good health and CMV-seropositive. The CDR3 runs from the conserved cysteine through the conserved F or W. Fields, in order: J gene, clone size, V gene, D gene, CDR3 DNA, CDR3 protein. The D gene is left open where the match is weak. A clone size is listed for some rows: how often the clone was seen (once, few, many), or a class if it is expanded.

j_call: TRBJ2-3
clone_size: few
v_call: TRBV25-1
d_call: TRBD1
cdr3_nt: TGTGCCAGCAGTGAATCAGGGGGTGGTCCAGATACGCAGTATTTT
cdr3_aa: CASSESGGGPDTQYF

j_call: TRBJ2-2
clone_size: once
v_call: TRBV2
d_call: TRBD2
cdr3_nt: TGTGCCAGCCATAGGGCTAGCGGCGCGAACACCGGGGAGCTGTTTTTT
cdr3_aa: CASHRASGANTGELFF

j_call: TRBJ1-5
clone_size: -
v_call: TRBV5-8
d_call: -
cdr3_nt: TGTGCCAGCAGCTTGTTATCTTTCGGGGGGGACCAGCCCCAGCATTTT
cdr3_aa: CASSLLSFGGDQPQHF

j_call: TRBJ2-7
clone_size: -
v_call: TRBV10-3
d_call: -
cdr3_nt: TGTGCCCACAGGGACACAAACGACTACGAGCAGTACTTC
cdr3_aa: CAHRDTNDYEQYF

j_call: TRBJ2-1
clone_size: -
v_call: TRBV23-1
d_call: -
cdr3_nt: TGCGCCAGCAGTCAATCGTCGTTAGCTCCATCTGATGAGCAGTTCTTC
cdr3_aa: CASSQSSLAPSDEQFF

j_call: TRBJ2-1
clone_size: -
v_call: TRBV11-3
d_call: TRBD2
cdr3_nt: TGTGCCAGCAGCTTAACGGGACTAGTAGGGAATGAGCAGTTCTTC
cdr3_aa: CASSLTGLVGNEQFF

j_call: TRBJ2-3
clone_size: -
v_call: TRBV11-2
d_call: TRBD1
cdr3_nt: TGTGCCAGCAGCTTAGCCGGGACAGGGTTTATACATACGCAGTATTTT
cdr3_aa: CASSLAGTGFIHTQYF

j_call: TRBJ1-5
clone_size: few
v_call: TRBV5-1
d_call: -
cdr3_nt: TGCGCCAGCAGCTTGGATGGGGGGAGTCATCAGCCCCAGCATTTT
cdr3_aa: CASSLDGGSHQPQHF

j_call: TRBJ2-7
clone_size: -
v_call: TRBV9
d_call: -
cdr3_nt: TGTGCCAGCAGCGTAGCTGGAGACGCCGAGCAGTACTTC
cdr3_aa: CASSVAGDAEQYF

j_call: TRBJ2-2
clone_size: -
v_call: TRBV5-1
d_call: -
cdr3_nt: TGCGCCAGCGGCCCTCGTCAGGGGAACACCGGGGAGCTGTTTTTT
cdr3_aa: CASGPRQGNTGELFF

j_call: TRBJ1-1
clone_size: -
v_call: TRBV19
d_call: -
cdr3_nt: TGTGCCAGTAGTATGCAGGGATATAACACTGAAGCTTTCTTT
cdr3_aa: CASSMQGYNTEAFF

j_call: TRBJ2-7
clone_size: -
v_call: TRBV27
d_call: TRBD2
cdr3_nt: TGTGCCAGCAAGACTAGCGGGAGACCTCGCGAGCAGTACTTC
cdr3_aa: CASKTSGRPREQYF

j_call: TRBJ2-7
clone_size: -
v_call: TRBV30
d_call: TRBD1
cdr3_nt: TGTGCCTGGGAGGGGACAGAAAACTACGAGCAGTACTTC
cdr3_aa: CAWEGTENYEQYF

j_call: TRBJ1-4
clone_size: -
v_call: TRBV2
d_call: -
cdr3_nt: TGTGCCAGCAATCAGGGCGCAACTAATGAAAAACTGTTTTTT
cdr3_aa: CASNQGATNEKLFF

j_call: TRBJ2-1
clone_size: -
v_call: TRBV2
d_call: TRBD2
cdr3_nt: TGTGCCAGCAGTTCCGGGACTAGCGGGGACAATGAGCAGTTCTTC
cdr3_aa: CASSSGTSGDNEQFF

j_call: TRBJ2-6
clone_size: -
v_call: TRBV4-2
d_call: TRBD2
cdr3_nt: TGTGCCAGCAGCCAAGGTTGGGGGGGAAGCTCTGGGGCCAACGTCCTGACTTTC
cdr3_aa: CASSQGWGGSSGANVLTF

j_call: TRBJ2-2
clone_size: -
v_call: TRBV5-1
d_call: TRBD1
cdr3_nt: TGCGCCAGCACCACCCGATTCCGGGACAGGGCGAACACCGGGGAGCTGTTTTTT
cdr3_aa: CASTTRFRDRANTGELFF

j_call: TRBJ2-7
clone_size: -
v_call: TRBV9
d_call: TRBD2
cdr3_nt: TGTGCCAGCAGCGTCGCTAGCGGGACGGTCTACGAGCAGTACTTC
cdr3_aa: CASSVASGTVYEQYF

j_call: TRBJ2-7
clone_size: once
v_call: TRBV4-3
d_call: TRBD1
cdr3_nt: TGCGCCAGCAGCCAATCATCCACAGGGGTCGTCGAGCAGTACTTC
cdr3_aa: CASSQSSTGVVEQYF

j_call: TRBJ2-7
clone_size: -
v_call: TRBV30
d_call: -
cdr3_nt: TGTGCCTGGAGTTCAACCCGGGTCTATACCTACGAGCAGTACTTC
cdr3_aa: CAWSSTRVYTYEQYF

j_call: TRBJ1-4
clone_size: few
v_call: TRBV6-6
d_call: TRBD1
cdr3_nt: TGTGCCAGCAGCTACAGGGGCGGCGAAAAACTGTTTTTT
cdr3_aa: CASSYRGGEKLFF

j_call: TRBJ2-3
clone_size: -
v_call: TRBV19
d_call: TRBD2
cdr3_nt: TGTGCCAGTAGTAGGACTAGCGGGAGATCGACTAGCACAGATACGCAGTATTTT
cdr3_aa: CASSRTSGRSTSTDTQYF

j_call: TRBJ2-7
clone_size: once
v_call: TRBV28
d_call: TRBD2
cdr3_nt: TGTGCCCACACCGGGACTAGCGGCTACGAGCAGTACTTC
cdr3_aa: CAHTGTSGYEQYF

j_call: TRBJ1-5
clone_size: -
v_call: TRBV28
d_call: -
cdr3_nt: TGTGCCAGCAGACTCGGACAACCCAATCAGCCCCAGCATTTT
cdr3_aa: CASRLGQPNQPQHF

j_call: TRBJ2-1
clone_size: -
v_call: TRBV27
d_call: -
cdr3_nt: TGTGCCAGCAACCGACAGGGGACTAGCTTGCGGTTAGGGGAGCAGTTCTTC
cdr3_aa: CASNRQGTSLRLGEQFF

j_call: TRBJ2-7
clone_size: once
v_call: TRBV10-2
d_call: -
cdr3_nt: TGCGCCAGCAGTGAGTTAACTAAGACCTACGAGCAGTACTTC
cdr3_aa: CASSELTKTYEQYF

j_call: TRBJ2-7
clone_size: once
v_call: TRBV30
d_call: -
cdr3_nt: TGTGCCTGGAGGGTTCGGGGCTACGAGCAGTACTTC
cdr3_aa: CAWRVRGYEQYF

j_call: TRBJ1-5
clone_size: -
v_call: TRBV19
d_call: -
cdr3_nt: TGTGCCAGTAGTATAGTGGCGGCAGGGTATAGCAATCAGCCCCAGCATTTT
cdr3_aa: CASSIVAAGYSNQPQHF

j_call: TRBJ2-1
clone_size: -
v_call: TRBV7-9
d_call: -
cdr3_nt: TGTGCCAGCAGTCCGAGGCGGCTCTACAATGAGCAGTTCTTC
cdr3_aa: CASSPRRLYNEQFF

j_call: TRBJ1-3
clone_size: -
v_call: TRBV11-2
d_call: -
cdr3_nt: TGTGCCAGCAGACTCACCCGGGGAGCCCCTGGAAACACCATATATTTT
cdr3_aa: CASRLTRGAPGNTIYF

j_call: TRBJ1-2
clone_size: -
v_call: TRBV6-5
d_call: TRBD1
cdr3_nt: TGTGCCAGCAGGGATTCGTCCGGGACAGGGGGGGGCTACACCTTC
cdr3_aa: CASRDSSGTGGGYTF

j_call: TRBJ2-7
clone_size: -
v_call: TRBV10-2
d_call: -
cdr3_nt: TGCGCCAGCAGTGATAACGGGGGATCTCTGTACGAGCAGTACTTC
cdr3_aa: CASSDNGGSLYEQYF

j_call: TRBJ2-2
clone_size: -
v_call: TRBV5-4
d_call: -
cdr3_nt: TGTGCCAGCAGCTCACAGACAGGGAACACCGGGGAGCTGTTTTTT
cdr3_aa: CASSSQTGNTGELFF

j_call: TRBJ1-4
clone_size: -
v_call: TRBV11-3
d_call: TRBD1
cdr3_nt: TGTGCCAGCAGCCCTCATTGGACAGGGGGGAATGAAAAACTGTTTTTT
cdr3_aa: CASSPHWTGGNEKLFF

j_call: TRBJ2-2
clone_size: -
v_call: TRBV5-4
d_call: TRBD1
cdr3_nt: TGTGCCAGCAGCTGGCTGGACAGGGGGCTAACCGGGAAGCTGTTTTTT
cdr3_aa: CASSWLDRGLTGKLFF

j_call: TRBJ2-1
clone_size: -
v_call: TRBV28
d_call: TRBD2
cdr3_nt: TGTGCCAGCAGACACAATAGCGGGGGCTTCTACAATGAGCAGTTCTTC
cdr3_aa: CASRHNSGGFYNEQFF

j_call: TRBJ2-1
clone_size: -
v_call: TRBV7-9
d_call: TRBD2
cdr3_nt: TGTGCCAGCAGCTTCTTAGCGGGAGAGCAGTTCTTC
cdr3_aa: CASSFLAGEQFF

j_call: TRBJ2-3
clone_size: -
v_call: TRBV4-1
d_call: -
cdr3_nt: TGCGCCAGCAGCCAAGAGGGGAGGACAGATACGCAGTATTTT
cdr3_aa: CASSQEGRTDTQYF

j_call: TRBJ2-5
clone_size: -
v_call: TRBV5-1
d_call: TRBD1
cdr3_nt: TGCGCCAGCAGCGGGGTAGGACAGGGGCCCGAGACCCAGTACTTC
cdr3_aa: CASSGVGQGPETQYF

j_call: TRBJ2-5
clone_size: -
v_call: TRBV2
d_call: -
cdr3_nt: TGTGCCAGCAGTGAAGCGCGGTCATTGGAGACCCAGTACTTC
cdr3_aa: CASSEARSLETQYF

j_call: TRBJ2-1
clone_size: -
v_call: TRBV28
d_call: -
cdr3_nt: TGTGCCAGCAGTCAAACTATTCCATCCTACAATGAGCAGTTCTTC
cdr3_aa: CASSQTIPSYNEQFF